This TCR beta chain was identified during a study of T cell repertoires in cytomegalovirus infection. For the study at large: Public TCR beta signatures marked donors with CMV infection and the matching HLA. Study-wide findings and caveats: Dominant in the ex vivo response were TCR beta clonotypes restricted by HLA-C and specific for CMV.

TCRdb used MiXCR to reprocess the reads, holding one entry per CDR3 protein. The sample consists of about 770,000 distinct CDR3 sequences, approximately 32% of them appearing once. With 7 bases removed from V and 8 bases from J, the gap between germline ends came to 12 bases. The CDR3 spans 12 residues. This clonotype was seen only a few times. What it recognizes is unknown. Source: cultured CD8+ T cells from PBMCs, taken from culture after CMV antigen stimulation. The genes are TRBV12-3 or TRBV12-4 and TRBJ2-4; TRBD2 is a possible D gene (5 bases). This sequence was found in a human donor in good health (CMV status not recorded). Some clones in this sample may be carry-over from other donors' samples. CDR3 amino acids: CASTGVRDIQYF. DNA for the CDR3: TGTGCCAGCACCGGGGTCAGAGACATTCAGTACTTC.